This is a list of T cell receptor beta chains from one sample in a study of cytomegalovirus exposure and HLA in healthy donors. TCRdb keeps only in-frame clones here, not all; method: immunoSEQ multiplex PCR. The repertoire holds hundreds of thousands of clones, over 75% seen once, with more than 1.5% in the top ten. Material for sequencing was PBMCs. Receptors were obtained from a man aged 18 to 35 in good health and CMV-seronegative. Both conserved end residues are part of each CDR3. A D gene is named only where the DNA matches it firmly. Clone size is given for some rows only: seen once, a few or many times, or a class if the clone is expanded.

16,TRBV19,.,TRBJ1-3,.,CASSMDTGLGGNTIYF,TGTGCCAGTAGTATGGATACGGGACTCGGCGGAAACACCATATATTTT
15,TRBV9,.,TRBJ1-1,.,CASSMGHGRSTEAFF,TGTGCCAGCAGCATGGGACACGGAAGATCAACTGAAGCTTTCTTT
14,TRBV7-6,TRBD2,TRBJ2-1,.,CASSDSGGRNEQFF,TGTGCCAGCAGCGATAGCGGGGGGCGAAATGAGCAGTTCTTC
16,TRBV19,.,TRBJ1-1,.,CASSMAGGAIRTEAFF,TGTGCCAGTAGTATGGCTGGGGGCGCAATAAGAACTGAAGCTTTCTTT
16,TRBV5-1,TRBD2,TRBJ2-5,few,CASSLRTSGRGETQYF,TGCGCCAGCAGCCTACGGACTAGCGGGAGAGGGGAGACCCAGTACTTC
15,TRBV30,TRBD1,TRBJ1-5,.,CAWRGTGVVNQPQHF,TGTGCCTGGAGGGGTACAGGGGTTGTCAATCAGCCCCAGCATTTT
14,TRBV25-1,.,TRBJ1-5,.,CASSESTVGQPQHF,TGTGCCAGCAGTGAATCGACAGTTGGTCAGCCCCAGCATTTT
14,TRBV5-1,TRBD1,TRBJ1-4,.,CASSHWDSNEKLFF,TGCGCCAGCAGCCACTGGGACAGTAATGAAAAACTGTTTTTT
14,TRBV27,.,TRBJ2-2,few,CASSFQGPTGELFF,TGTGCCAGCAGTTTTCAGGGGCCCACCGGGGAGCTGTTTTTT
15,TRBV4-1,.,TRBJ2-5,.,CASSNTPPGQETQYF,TGCGCCAGCAGCAACACCCCCCCGGGTCAAGAGACCCAGTACTTC
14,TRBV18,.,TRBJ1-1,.,CASSLSGPNTEAFF,TGTGCCAGCTCACTCTCAGGGCCGAACACTGAAGCTTTCTTT
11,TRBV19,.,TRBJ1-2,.,CASTRGYGYTF,TGTGCCAGTACCAGAGGCTATGGCTACACCTTC
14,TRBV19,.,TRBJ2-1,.,CASRLLAGVDEQFF,TGTGCCAGTAGACTTCTAGCCGGTGTCGATGAGCAGTTCTTC
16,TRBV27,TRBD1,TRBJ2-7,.,CASSLSSTGGPFEQYF,TGTGCCAGCAGTTTATCCTCGACAGGGGGCCCCTTTGAGCAGTACTTC
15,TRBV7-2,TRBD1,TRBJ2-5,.,CASSTQGAGQETQYF,TGTGCCAGCAGCACCCAGGGGGCGGGCCAAGAGACCCAGTACTTC
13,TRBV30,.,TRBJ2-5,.,CAWTSNSGETQYF,TGTGCCTGGACGTCTAATTCGGGAGAGACCCAGTACTTC
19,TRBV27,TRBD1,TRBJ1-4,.,CASSLSMGSMGQSNEKLFF,TGTGCCAGCAGTTTATCGATGGGTAGTATGGGACAGTCTAATGAAAAACTGTTTTTT
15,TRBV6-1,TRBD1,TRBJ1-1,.,CASSPRTGRNTEAFF,TGTGCCAGCAGTCCTCGGACAGGGCGGAACACTGAAGCTTTCTTT
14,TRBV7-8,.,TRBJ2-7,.,CASSLGSGGYEQYF,TGTGCCAGCAGCCTGGGTAGCGGAGGTTACGAGCAGTACTTC
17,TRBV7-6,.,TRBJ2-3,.,CASSFLFLEKGTDTQYF,.
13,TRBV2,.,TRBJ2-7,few,CASSEFGGFEQYF,TGTGCCAGCAGTGAATTTGGAGGGTTCGAGCAGTACTTC
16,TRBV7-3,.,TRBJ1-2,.,CASSDPRRGSGYGYTF,TGTGCCAGCAGCGACCCGAGGAGGGGTTCGGGCTATGGCTACACCTTC
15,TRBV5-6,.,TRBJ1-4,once,CASSPGDGDGEKLFF,TGTGCCAGCAGCCCGGGAGATGGGGACGGTGAAAAACTGTTTTTT
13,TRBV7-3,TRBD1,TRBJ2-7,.,CASSSGTGGEQYF,TGTGCCAGCAGCTCCGGGACAGGGGGCGAGCAGTACTTC
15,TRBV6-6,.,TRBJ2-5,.,CASSCRDTHRETQYF,TGTGCCAGCTCCTGCCGGGACACCCACCGAGAGACCCAGTACTTC
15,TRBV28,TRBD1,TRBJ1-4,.,CASSPGGQANEKLFF,TGTGCCAGCAGTCCCGGGGGACAGGCTAATGAAAAACTGTTTTTT
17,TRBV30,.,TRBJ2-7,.,CAWSLRMGGGRIREQYF,TGTGCCTGGAGTTTAAGGATGGGAGGGGGGCGCATCCGCGAGCAGTACTTC
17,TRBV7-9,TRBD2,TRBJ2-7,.,CSSSEPGLAGSSYEQYF,TGTTCCAGCAGCGAGCCGGGACTAGCGGGTAGCTCCTACGAGCAGTACTTC
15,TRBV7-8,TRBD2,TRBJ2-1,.,CASSFLAGLYNEQFF,TGTGCCAGCAGCTTTCTAGCGGGGCTTTACAATGAGCAGTTCTTC
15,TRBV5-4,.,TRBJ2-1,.,CASSLMQGGDNEQFF,TGTGCCAGCAGCTTGATGCAGGGTGGGGACAATGAGCAGTTCTTC
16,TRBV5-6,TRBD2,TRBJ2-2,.,CASKPLAGGLTGELFF,TGTGCCAGCAAGCCTCTGGCGGGAGGGCTAACCGGGGAGCTGTTTTTT
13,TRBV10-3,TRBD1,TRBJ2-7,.,CAISEGTGREQYF,TGTGCCATCAGTGAGGGGACAGGGCGCGAGCAGTACTTC
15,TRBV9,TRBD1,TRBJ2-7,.,CASSIGTGGFYEQYF,TGTGCCAGCAGCATAGGGACAGGGGGCTTCTACGAGCAGTACTTC
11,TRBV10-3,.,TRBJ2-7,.,CAIAGRYEQYF,TGTGCCATAGCGGGTCGCTACGAGCAGTACTTC
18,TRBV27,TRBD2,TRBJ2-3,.,CASSHIPGTSGRVDTQYF,TGTGCCAGCAGTCACATCCCTGGGACTAGCGGGAGAGTTGATACGCAGTATTTT
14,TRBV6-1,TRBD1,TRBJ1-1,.,CASTLDRVVTEAFF,TGTGCCAGCACTCTCGACAGGGTGGTTACTGAAGCTTTCTTT
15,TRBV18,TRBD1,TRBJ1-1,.,CASSRNTGTGYEAFF,TGTGCCAGCTCACGAAATACCGGGACAGGGTATGAAGCTTTCTTT
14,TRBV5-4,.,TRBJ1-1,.,CASSASDESTEAFF,TGTGCCAGCAGCGCCAGCGATGAGTCCACTGAAGCTTTCTTT
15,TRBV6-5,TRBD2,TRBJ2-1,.,CASTPDSAGGPEQFF,TGTGCCAGCACCCCGGATTCGGCGGGAGGGCCTGAGCAGTTCTTC
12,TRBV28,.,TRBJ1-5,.,CASRTTDQPQHF,TGTGCCAGCAGGACGACAGACCAGCCCCAGCATTTT
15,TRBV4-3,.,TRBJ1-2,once,CASSQDAGGYYGYTF,TGCGCCAGCAGCCAAGATGCGGGGGGGTACTATGGCTACACCTTC
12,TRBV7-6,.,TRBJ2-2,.,CASSGGTGELFF,TGTGCCAGCAGTGGAGGCACCGGGGAGCTGTTTTTT
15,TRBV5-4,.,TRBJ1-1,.,CASSLGDRVNTEAFF,TGTGCCAGCAGCTTGGGCGACAGAGTGAACACTGAAGCTTTCTTT
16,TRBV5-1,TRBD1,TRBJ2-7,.,CASSLGQDRGKDEQYF,TGCGCCAGCAGCTTGGGGCAGGACAGGGGGAAGGACGAGCAGTACTTC
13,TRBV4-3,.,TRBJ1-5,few,CASSQDRGQPQHF,TGCGCCAGCAGCCAAGATAGGGGCCAGCCCCAGCATTTT
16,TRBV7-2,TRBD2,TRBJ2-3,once,CASSLLAGGISDTQYF,TGTGCCAGCAGCTTACTAGCGGGAGGGATCTCAGATACGCAGTATTTT
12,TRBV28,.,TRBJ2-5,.,CASSSVVETQYF,TGTGCCAGCAGTAGCGTAGTAGAGACCCAGTACTTC
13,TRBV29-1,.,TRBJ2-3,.,CSAMGQATDTQYF,TGCAGCGCCATGGGACAAGCCACAGATACGCAGTATTTT
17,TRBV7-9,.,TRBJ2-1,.,CASSARDISGTVNEQFF,TGTGCCAGCAGCGCCAGGGACATCAGCGGGACTGTCAATGAGCAGTTCTTC
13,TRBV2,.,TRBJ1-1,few,CARESKENTEAFF,TGTGCCAGGGAGTCAAAGGAGAACACTGAAGCTTTCTTT
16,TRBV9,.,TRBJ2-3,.,CASSVAPGLGTDTQYF,TGTGCCAGCAGCGTAGCTCCAGGGCTGGGGACAGATACGCAGTATTTT
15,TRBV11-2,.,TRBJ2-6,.,CASSFGGAGANVLTF,TGTGCCAGCAGCTTTGGAGGGGCTGGGGCCAACGTCCTGACTTTC
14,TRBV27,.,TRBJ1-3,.,CASSLTFSGNTIYF,TGTGCCAGCAGCCTGACATTCTCTGGAAACACCATATATTTT
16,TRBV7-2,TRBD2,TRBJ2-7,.,CASSLDAGDSSYEQYF,TGTGCCAGCAGCTTAGACGCGGGGGATAGCTCCTACGAGCAGTACTTC
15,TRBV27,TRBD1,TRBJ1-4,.,CASRSPAGGYEKLFF,TGTGCCAGCAGATCCCCCGCAGGGGGCTATGAAAAACTGTTTTTT